Listed below are T cell receptor beta chains from one sample, sequenced in a study of shared clonotypes between healthy human individuals. TCRdb keeps only in-frame clones here, not all; method: immunoSEQ multiplex PCR. The sample shows 2 million or so clones, about 95% of them seen only once. Sequencing was done on a sample of naive CD8+ T cells sorted from blood. Receptor source: a young man in good health. The CDR3 runs from the conserved cysteine through the conserved F or W. Fields, in order: D gene, clone size, J gene, V gene, CDR3 protein, CDR3 DNA. D genes are given only for firm matches. Clone size appears in some rows only: once, few, many, or a class for an expanded clone.

D: -; size: -; J: TRBJ2-7; V: TRBV27; CDR3: CASRVHDSSYEQYF; DNA: TGTGCCAGCAGGGTCCACGACAGCTCCTACGAGCAGTACTTC
D: -; size: -; J: TRBJ1-2; V: TRBV5-1; CDR3: CASSLGRGDGYTF; DNA: TGCGCCAGCAGCTTGGGTAGAGGTGATGGCTACACCTTC
D: -; size: -; J: TRBJ2-1; V: TRBV5-6; CDR3: CASSLGDGEQFF; DNA: TGTGCCAGCAGCTTGGGAGATGGTGAGCAGTTCTTC
D: -; size: -; J: TRBJ2-7; V: TRBV5-1; CDR3: CASSLEWGPAYEQYF; DNA: TGCGCCAGCAGCTTGGAATGGGGCCCGGCCTACGAGCAGTACTTC
D: TRBD1; size: -; J: TRBJ1-5; V: TRBV6-1; CDR3: CASRPGQGSAQPQHF; DNA: TGTGCCAGCAGACCGGGACAGGGGTCGGCTCAGCCCCAGCATTTT
D: TRBD2; size: -; J: TRBJ2-7; V: TRBV11-2; CDR3: CASSLEREASYEQYF; DNA: TGTGCCAGCAGCCTGGAGCGGGAGGCCTCCTACGAGCAGTACTTC
D: -; size: -; J: TRBJ1-6; V: TRBV10-1; CDR3: CASSESQGLSPLHF; DNA: TGCGCCAGCAGTGAGTCCCAGGGCTTGTCACCCCTCCACTTT
D: -; size: -; J: TRBJ2-1; V: TRBV29-1; CDR3: CSVEAGVYNEQFF; DNA: TGCAGCGTTGAAGCGGGGGTGTACAATGAGCAGTTCTTC
D: -; size: -; J: TRBJ2-5; V: TRBV30; CDR3: CAWSVRAGQETQYF; DNA: TGTGCCTGGAGTGTACGTGCGGGGCAAGAGACCCAGTACTTC
D: TRBD1; size: -; J: TRBJ2-5; V: TRBV7-2; CDR3: CASSVGQGQETQYF; DNA: TGTGCCAGCAGCGTGGGACAGGGTCAAGAGACCCAGTACTTC
D: TRBD2; size: -; J: TRBJ2-7; V: TRBV2; CDR3: CASRWTSDYEQYF; DNA: TGTGCCAGCAGATGGACTAGCGACTACGAGCAGTACTTC
D: -; size: -; J: TRBJ2-7; V: TRBV4-3; CDR3: CASSQDSKRTYEQYF; DNA: TGCGCCAGCAGCCAAGATTCAAAGCGGACCTACGAGCAGTACTTC
D: -; size: -; J: TRBJ2-7; V: TRBV6-5; CDR3: CASSYGQYPIYEQYF; DNA: TGTGCCAGCAGTTACGGACAGTACCCTATCTACGAGCAGTACTTC
D: -; size: -; J: TRBJ2-1; V: TRBV5-6; CDR3: CASSYGDNEQFF; DNA: TGTGCCAGCAGCTATGGGGACAATGAGCAGTTCTTC
D: -; size: -; J: TRBJ2-3; V: TRBV7-6; CDR3: CASSEVPDTQYF; DNA: TGTGCCAGCAGCGAAGTGCCCGATACGCAGTATTTT
D: -; size: -; J: TRBJ2-7; V: TRBV4-1; CDR3: CASSQDLGSTGVTGQYF; DNA: TGCGCCAGCAGCCAAGATTTGGGGTCGACGGGGGTTACGGGGCAGTACTTC
D: -; size: -; J: TRBJ2-2; V: TRBV5-1; CDR3: CASSLPREQESTGELFF; DNA: TGCGCCAGCAGCTTGCCCCGGGAGCAGGAATCCACCGGGGAGCTGTTTTTT
D: -; size: -; J: TRBJ2-7; V: TRBV27; CDR3: CASSFGTTYEQYF; DNA: TGTGCCAGCAGTTTCGGGACAACCTACGAGCAGTACTTC
D: TRBD1; size: -; J: TRBJ1-5; V: TRBV28; CDR3: CASSYPGQGREDQPQHF; DNA: TGTGCCAGCAGTTATCCGGGACAGGGAAGGGAGGATCAGCCCCAGCATTTT
D: TRBD2; size: -; J: TRBJ2-1; V: TRBV7-9; CDR3: CASSLAAGVYNEQFF; DNA: TGTGCCAGCAGCTTAGCAGCGGGAGTATACAATGAGCAGTTCTTC
D: -; size: -; J: TRBJ2-3; V: TRBV6-5; CDR3: CASSYLSRTDTQYF; DNA: TGTGCCAGCAGTTACCTGTCTCGCACAGATACGCAGTATTTT
D: TRBD2; size: once; J: TRBJ2-1; V: TRBV27; CDR3: CASSLDPGLPYNEQFF; DNA: TGTGCCAGCAGTTTAGACCCGGGACTACCCTACAATGAGCAGTTCTTC